The T cell receptor beta chain described here comes from a study of T-cell reconstitution after alpha-beta-depleted transplantation in children. Using unique molecular identifiers, the investigators prepared the TCRbeta library. TCRdb re-called the PCR reads with MiXCR, one entry per CDR3 protein. The sample lists around 800,000 distinct CDR3 sequences, 15% to 20% occurring once. With 6 bases removed from V and 14 bases from J, the gap between germline ends came to 15 bases. This CDR3 spans 11 amino acids. Turning to this clonotype: Its antigen remains unidentified.

Study-level points and caveats: As was reported, about two months after transplant, alpha-beta T cells came from several hundred expanded graft clones.

The rearrangement joins TRBV12-3 or TRBV12-4 to TRBJ2-3; possibly TRBD1 for D (6 bases). Sequencing used PBMCs, mostly from graft donor cells, obtained 360 days after TCRalphabeta/CD19-depleted stem cell transplant. This TCR derives from a male patient younger than 18 who had a stem cell transplant for acute lymphoblastic leukemia, so the T cells may come from the graft donor. This chain's CDR3 is CASSQDSRGYF. The CDR3 nucleotides are TGTGCCAGCAGCCAGGACAGCCGCGGGTATTTT.